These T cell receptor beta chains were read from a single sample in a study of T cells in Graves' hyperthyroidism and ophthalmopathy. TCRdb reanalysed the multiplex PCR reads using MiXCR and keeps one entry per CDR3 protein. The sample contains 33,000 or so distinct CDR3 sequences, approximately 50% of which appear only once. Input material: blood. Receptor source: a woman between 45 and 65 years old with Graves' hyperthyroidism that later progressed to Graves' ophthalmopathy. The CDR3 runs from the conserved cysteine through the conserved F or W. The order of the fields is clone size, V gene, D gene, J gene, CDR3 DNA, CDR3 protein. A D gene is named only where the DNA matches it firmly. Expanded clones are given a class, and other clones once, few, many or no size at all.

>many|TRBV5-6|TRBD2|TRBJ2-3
TGTGCCAGCAGCTTCCTAGCGGGAGATACCACAGATACGCAGTATTTT
CASSFLAGDTTDTQYF
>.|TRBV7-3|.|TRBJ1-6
TGTGCCAGCAGCCAAAGGAATTCACCCCTCCACTTT
CASSQRNSPLHF
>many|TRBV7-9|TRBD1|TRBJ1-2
TGTGCCAGCAGCTTGATGTCAGGGGGGGCCAGCGGCTACACCTTC
CASSLMSGGASGYTF
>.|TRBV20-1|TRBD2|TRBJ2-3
TGCAGTGCGGTGACTAGCGGGATGCAAGATACGCAGTATTTT
CSAVTSGMQDTQYF
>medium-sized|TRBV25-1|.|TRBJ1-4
TGTGCCAGCAGTGAATATACGGACCCTAGTGAAAAACTGTTTTTT
CASSEYTDPSEKLFF
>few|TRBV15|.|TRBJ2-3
TGTGCCACCAGCAGACCATTAACATCAGCGTCAAGGGATACGCAGTATTTT
CATSRPLTSASRDTQYF
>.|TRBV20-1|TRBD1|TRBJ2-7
TGCAGTGCCAGAGATCAGGACAGGGGGAACGAGCAGTACTTC
CSARDQDRGNEQYF
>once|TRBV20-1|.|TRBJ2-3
TGCAGTGCTACTTTGGGGGGTACGCAGTATTTT
CSATLGGTQYF
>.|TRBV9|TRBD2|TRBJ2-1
TGTGCCAGCAGCTCAAGGACTAGCGGGATCGCGAATGAGCAGTTCTTC
CASSSRTSGIANEQFF
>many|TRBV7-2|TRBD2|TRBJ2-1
TGTGCCAGCAGGCGCACCGGGACTAGCGGGAGAACGTGGAATGAGCAGTTCTTC
CASRRTGTSGRTWNEQFF
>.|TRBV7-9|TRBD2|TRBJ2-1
TGTGCCAGCAGCTTAGGTACTAGCGGGAGCAATGAGCAGTTCTTC
CASSLGTSGSNEQFF
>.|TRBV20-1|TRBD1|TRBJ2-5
TGCAGTGCCAGGGGACAGGGTATCCAAGAGACCCAGTACTTC
CSARGQGIQETQYF
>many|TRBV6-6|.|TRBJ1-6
TGTGCCAGCAGTTACCGAGGGGCTGACAATTCACCCCTCCACTTT
CASSYRGADNSPLHF
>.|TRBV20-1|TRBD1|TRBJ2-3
TGCAGTGCTAGAGATCTGACAGGGCTGAGCAATGAGCAGTATTTT
CSARDLTGLSNEQYF
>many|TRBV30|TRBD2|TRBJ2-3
TGTGCCTGGACTAGCGGGGGGGATACGCAGTATTTT
CAWTSGGDTQYF
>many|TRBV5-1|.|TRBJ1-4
TGCGCCAGCAGCTTGGCCGGGACATTCGAGGAAAAACTGTTTTTT
CASSLAGTFEEKLFF
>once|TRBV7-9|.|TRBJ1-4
TGTGCCAGCAGCCGGCGGGACCCAGGAGAAAAACTGTTTTTT
CASSRRDPGEKLFF
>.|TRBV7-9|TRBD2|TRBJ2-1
TGTGCCAGCAGCCCCCCGGGACTAGCGGCGGACAATGAGCAGTTCTTC
CASSPPGLAADNEQFF
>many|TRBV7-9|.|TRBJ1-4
TGTGCCAGCAGCTTAGTTCCGACATCAACTAATGAAAAACTGTTTTTT
CASSLVPTSTNEKLFF
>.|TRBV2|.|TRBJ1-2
TGTGCCAGCAGACCCGGGACAAGGAGCCACGACTATGGCTACACCTTC
CASRPGTRSHDYGYTF
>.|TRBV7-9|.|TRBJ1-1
TGTGCCAGCAGCTTAGCGACGATGTACACTGAAGCTTTCTTT
CASSLATMYTEAFF
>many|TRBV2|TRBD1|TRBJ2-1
TGTGCCAGCAGAGGACAGGGCCATTACAATGAGCAGTTCTTC
CASRGQGHYNEQFF
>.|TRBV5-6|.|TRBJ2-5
TGTGCCAGCACCCGAGGGCTCGGGGGTGAGACCCAGTACTTC
CASTRGLGGETQYF